This is a list of T cell receptor beta chains from one sample in a study of blood T cells in healthy people across ages. Via MiXCR, TCRdb re-called the 5' RACE reads, giving one row per CDR3 protein. Among more than 600,000 distinct CDR3 sequences listed, 20% to 25% were seen once. These data were also filed under a second study, of T cells of mothers and their children.

Source material: blood. Source of these receptors: a boy aged 5-17 years in good health. Both conserved end residues are part of each CDR3. Each record gives: V gene, clone size, J gene, D gene, CDR3 DNA, CDR3 protein. A D gene is named only where the DNA matches it firmly. The size field is filled for only some rows; it gives once, few, many or a size class.

V gene: TRBV7-6; clone size: few; J gene: TRBJ2-5; D gene: -; CDR3 DNA: TGTGCCAGCAGCTTAGTATTGGGAAACCAAGAGACCCAGTACTTC; CDR3 protein: CASSLVLGNQETQYF
V gene: TRBV9; clone size: -; J gene: TRBJ2-1; D gene: -; CDR3 DNA: TGTGCCAGCAGCGTATACGGTATTACCTACAATGAGCAGTTCTTC; CDR3 protein: CASSVYGITYNEQFF
V gene: TRBV3-1; clone size: -; J gene: TRBJ2-7; D gene: -; CDR3 DNA: TGTGCCAGCAGCTACGAGAACAGTCCAGGCTACGAGCAGTACTTC; CDR3 protein: CASSYENSPGYEQYF
V gene: TRBV3-1; clone size: once; J gene: TRBJ1-4; D gene: -; CDR3 DNA: TGTGCCAGCAGCCCTACCAACCAGAGAGTAAAACTGTTTTTT; CDR3 protein: CASSPTNQRVKLFF
V gene: TRBV6-5; clone size: -; J gene: TRBJ2-5; D gene: -; CDR3 DNA: TGTGCCAGCAGTTACTCGTGGCGAGTTTTAGAGACCCAGTACTTC; CDR3 protein: CASSYSWRVLETQYF
V gene: TRBV20-1; clone size: few; J gene: TRBJ2-6; D gene: -; CDR3 DNA: TGCAGTGCTAGAGTAGATTCCGGGGCCAACGTCCTGACTTTC; CDR3 protein: CSARVDSGANVLTF
V gene: TRBV6-1; clone size: -; J gene: TRBJ1-4; D gene: -; CDR3 DNA: TGTGCCAGCAGAAAGGCGGGGTCTAATGAAAAACTGTTTTTT; CDR3 protein: CASRKAGSNEKLFF
V gene: TRBV11-3; clone size: -; J gene: TRBJ2-5; D gene: -; CDR3 DNA: TGTGCCAGCAACCACATTGGACAGAAAGAGACCCAGTACTTC; CDR3 protein: CASNHIGQKETQYF
V gene: TRBV20-1; clone size: few; J gene: TRBJ1-2; D gene: -; CDR3 DNA: TGCAGTGCTAGAGATCTCGCCAGGGTCTATGGCTACACCTTC; CDR3 protein: CSARDLARVYGYTF
V gene: TRBV29-1; clone size: -; J gene: TRBJ2-5; D gene: -; CDR3 DNA: TGCAGCGTCCCCGACCATCGGGAGACCCAGTACTTC; CDR3 protein: CSVPDHRETQYF
V gene: TRBV12-3/TRBV12-4; clone size: -; J gene: TRBJ2-2; D gene: -; CDR3 DNA: TGTGCCAGCAGTTTGAGGGCTATTATCCCCGGGGAGCTGTTTTTT; CDR3 protein: CASSLRAIIPGELFF
V gene: TRBV9; clone size: -; J gene: TRBJ1-1; D gene: -; CDR3 DNA: TGTGCCAGCAGCCCCCGGGTGGGTGTGAACACTGAAGCTTTCTTT; CDR3 protein: CASSPRVGVNTEAFF
V gene: TRBV3-1; clone size: -; J gene: TRBJ2-5; D gene: -; CDR3 DNA: TGTGCCAGCAGCCAAGATTGGGCAGGGCCACGAGAGACCCAGTACTTC; CDR3 protein: CASSQDWAGPRETQYF
V gene: TRBV20-1; clone size: few; J gene: TRBJ2-5; D gene: TRBD2; CDR3 DNA: TGCAGTGCAAGTGGACTAGCGGAAGAGACCCAGTACTTC; CDR3 protein: CSASGLAEETQYF
V gene: TRBV28; clone size: -; J gene: TRBJ2-4; D gene: -; CDR3 DNA: TGTGCCAGCAGTTTTGGAGGGTTGGGATCCAAAAACATCCAGTACTTC; CDR3 protein: CASSFGGLGSKNIQYF
V gene: TRBV19; clone size: -; J gene: TRBJ2-1; D gene: TRBD2; CDR3 DNA: TGTGCCAGTAGCAACCTGGGGGGGTTCAACAATGAGCAGTTCTTC; CDR3 protein: CASSNLGGFNNEQFF
V gene: TRBV5-1; clone size: few; J gene: TRBJ2-4; D gene: -; CDR3 DNA: TGCGCCAGCAGCTCTCTGAACGGGGACATTCAGTACTTC; CDR3 protein: CASSSLNGDIQYF
V gene: TRBV7-9; clone size: -; J gene: TRBJ2-5; D gene: TRBD2; CDR3 DNA: TGTGCCAGCAGCTTAAGGCTAGCGGGAGTGTCGATAGAGACCCAGTACTTC; CDR3 protein: CASSLRLAGVSIETQYF
V gene: TRBV20-1; clone size: -; J gene: TRBJ2-3; D gene: TRBD2; CDR3 DNA: TGCAGTGCTAGACCGGGGACTAGCGACACAGATACGCAGTATTTT; CDR3 protein: CSARPGTSDTDTQYF
V gene: TRBV5-5; clone size: few; J gene: TRBJ2-7; D gene: -; CDR3 DNA: TGCGCCAGCAGCCAATTTGGGGGAACTGACTACGAGCAGTACTTC; CDR3 protein: CASSQFGGTDYEQYF
V gene: TRBV29-1; clone size: -; J gene: TRBJ2-1; D gene: -; CDR3 DNA: TGCAGCGTTGGGCTAAGGCTGTCCAATGAGCAGTTCTTC; CDR3 protein: CSVGLRLSNEQFF
V gene: TRBV4-1; clone size: -; J gene: TRBJ1-1; D gene: TRBD1; CDR3 DNA: TGCGCCAGCAGCCATCCCCCGGGACAGGGGATTGAAGCTTTCTTT; CDR3 protein: CASSHPPGQGIEAFF
V gene: TRBV6-5; clone size: -; J gene: TRBJ1-6; D gene: TRBD1; CDR3 DNA: TGTGCCAGCAGTTACCGCTCGGACAGGGATTCATCAGGGTCACCCCTCCACTTT; CDR3 protein: CASSYRSDRDSSGSPLHF
V gene: TRBV27; clone size: -; J gene: TRBJ1-5; D gene: -; CDR3 DNA: TGTGCCAGCAGTTTAATAGGGGACGAGAATCAGCCCCAGCATTTT; CDR3 protein: CASSLIGDENQPQHF
V gene: TRBV7-2; clone size: -; J gene: TRBJ2-3; D gene: TRBD2; CDR3 DNA: TGTGCCAGCAGCTTACTAGCGGGCCCAGATACGCAGTATTTT; CDR3 protein: CASSLLAGPDTQYF
V gene: TRBV2; clone size: -; J gene: TRBJ2-1; D gene: TRBD2; CDR3 DNA: TGTGCCAGCAGCGGGATATTAGCGGGGTTCTACAATGAGCAGTTCTTC; CDR3 protein: CASSGILAGFYNEQFF
V gene: TRBV6-1; clone size: once; J gene: TRBJ2-5; D gene: TRBD1; CDR3 DNA: TGTGCCAGCAGTCCCCACACCGGGACAGTAGCTCAAGAGACCCAGTACTTC; CDR3 protein: CASSPHTGTVAQETQYF
V gene: TRBV4-1; clone size: -; J gene: TRBJ2-7; D gene: -; CDR3 DNA: TGCACCAGCAGCCCGGACTGGCGGGACCTCAAACTAACCTACGAGCAGTACTTC; CDR3 protein: CTSSPDWRDLKLTYEQYF
V gene: TRBV9; clone size: -; J gene: TRBJ1-2; D gene: -; CDR3 DNA: TGTGCCAGCAGCCCATATAAACAGATAAACTATGGCTACACCTTC; CDR3 protein: CASSPYKQINYGYTF
V gene: TRBV4-1; clone size: few; J gene: TRBJ1-2; D gene: TRBD1; CDR3 DNA: TGCGCCAGCAGCCAAGATTGGACCGGACAGGTCCAAAACCGTAACTATGGCTACACCTTC; CDR3 protein: CASSQDWTGQVQNRNYGYTF
V gene: TRBV3-1; clone size: many; J gene: TRBJ1-4; D gene: -; CDR3 DNA: TGTGCCAGCAGGCGAGGAGGAACTAATGAAAAACTGTTTTTT; CDR3 protein: CASRRGGTNEKLFF
V gene: TRBV9; clone size: few; J gene: TRBJ2-7; D gene: -; CDR3 DNA: TGTGCCAGCAGCGTAGGCACAGGGAATACCTACGAGCAGTACTTC; CDR3 protein: CASSVGTGNTYEQYF
V gene: TRBV6-2/TRBV6-3; clone size: few; J gene: TRBJ2-7; D gene: -; CDR3 DNA: TGTGCCAGCAGGCCAAGCGGTCCTTACGAGCAGTACTTC; CDR3 protein: CASRPSGPYEQYF
V gene: TRBV15; clone size: few; J gene: TRBJ2-5; D gene: TRBD2; CDR3 DNA: TGTGCCACCAGCAGATTGACTAGCGAAGAAGAAGAGACCCAGTACTTC; CDR3 protein: CATSRLTSEEEETQYF
V gene: TRBV4-1; clone size: few; J gene: TRBJ2-7; D gene: -; CDR3 DNA: TGCGCCAGCAGCCAAGGCCCCCTCGTTGCCGAGCAGTACTTC; CDR3 protein: CASSQGPLVAEQYF
V gene: TRBV12-3/TRBV12-4; clone size: few; J gene: TRBJ2-2; D gene: -; CDR3 DNA: TGTGCCAGCAGTTTAGGGGGCGAATCCGGGGAGCTGTTTTTT; CDR3 protein: CASSLGGESGELFF
V gene: TRBV7-9; clone size: -; J gene: TRBJ1-1; D gene: -; CDR3 DNA: TGTGCCAGCAGATTTGGCCGGGAAGCTTTCTTT; CDR3 protein: CASRFGREAFF
V gene: TRBV5-5; clone size: few; J gene: TRBJ2-1; D gene: -; CDR3 DNA: TGTGCCAGCAGCACCAACCGTCAAGGCAATGAGCAGTTCTTC; CDR3 protein: CASSTNRQGNEQFF
V gene: TRBV28; clone size: -; J gene: TRBJ1-2; D gene: -; CDR3 DNA: TGTGCCAGCAGTCCCCCTTCCTCGAACGGCTACACCTTC; CDR3 protein: CASSPPSSNGYTF
V gene: TRBV6-5; clone size: few; J gene: TRBJ2-1; D gene: TRBD1; CDR3 DNA: TGTGCCAGCACCCCCGGGACAGGGGGCGAGGAGCAGTTCTTC; CDR3 protein: CASTPGTGGEEQFF
V gene: TRBV25-1; clone size: -; J gene: TRBJ2-1; D gene: -; CDR3 DNA: TGTGCCAGCAGTGAAATTATAGGGACCACCATATACAATGAGCAGTTCTTC; CDR3 protein: CASSEIIGTTIYNEQFF
V gene: TRBV3-1; clone size: few; J gene: TRBJ2-2; D gene: -; CDR3 DNA: TGTGCCAGCAGCACGATCAGGGGGGCCGGGGAGCTGTTTTTT; CDR3 protein: CASSTIRGAGELFF
V gene: TRBV27; clone size: -; J gene: TRBJ1-1; D gene: -; CDR3 DNA: TGTGCCAGCAGTTTAAAAATAGGGACAAAGAACACTGAAGCTTTCTTT; CDR3 protein: CASSLKIGTKNTEAFF
V gene: TRBV7-2; clone size: -; J gene: TRBJ2-1; D gene: -; CDR3 DNA: TGTGCCAGCAGCCCAAGGGCAACTGGCGGGGTTCACCCTTGGCAGTTCTTC; CDR3 protein: CASSPRATGGVHPWQFF
V gene: TRBV4-2; clone size: -; J gene: TRBJ1-4; D gene: -; CDR3 DNA: TGTGCCAGCAGCCAAGAGGGGGGTACAACTAATGAAAAACTGTTTTTT; CDR3 protein: CASSQEGGTTNEKLFF
V gene: TRBV29-1; clone size: few; J gene: TRBJ2-7; D gene: -; CDR3 DNA: TGCAGCGTTCGGGACGGCTCCTACGAGCAGTACTTC; CDR3 protein: CSVRDGSYEQYF
V gene: TRBV6-5; clone size: -; J gene: TRBJ2-7; D gene: TRBD1; CDR3 DNA: TGTGCCAGCAGCTTGACAGGGAAACACGAGCAGTACTTC; CDR3 protein: CASSLTGKHEQYF
V gene: TRBV7-9; clone size: few; J gene: TRBJ2-2; D gene: -; CDR3 DNA: TGTGCCAGCAGCTCTCCCGGGAACACCGGGGAGCTGTTTTTT; CDR3 protein: CASSSPGNTGELFF
V gene: TRBV11-2; clone size: -; J gene: TRBJ2-1; D gene: TRBD2; CDR3 DNA: TGTGCCAGCACCCCGCCGGGACTAGCAGCGTACAATGAGCAGTTCTTC; CDR3 protein: CASTPPGLAAYNEQFF
V gene: TRBV27; clone size: many; J gene: TRBJ2-7; D gene: TRBD2; CDR3 DNA: TGTGCCAGCAGTTGGGGGGGAGAGCAGTACTTC; CDR3 protein: CASSWGGEQYF
V gene: TRBV4-2; clone size: -; J gene: TRBJ2-1; D gene: -; CDR3 DNA: TGTGCCAGCAGCCCCAGGCGGGGGCAAGGGTTCAATGAGCAGTTCTTC; CDR3 protein: CASSPRRGQGFNEQFF
V gene: TRBV28; clone size: few; J gene: TRBJ2-1; D gene: TRBD2; CDR3 DNA: TGTGCCAGCGAGAAACTAGCGGGGGACAATGAGCAGTTCTTC; CDR3 protein: CASEKLAGDNEQFF
V gene: TRBV10-3; clone size: -; J gene: TRBJ2-6; D gene: -; CDR3 DNA: TGTACCATCAGTGAGTCGAGGGCGGTCGGGGCCAACGTCCTGACTTTC; CDR3 protein: CTISESRAVGANVLTF
V gene: TRBV4-3; clone size: -; J gene: TRBJ2-7; D gene: TRBD2; CDR3 DNA: TGCGCCAGCAGCCAGAGCTTAGCGGGCGTCTCCTACGAGCAGTACTTC; CDR3 protein: CASSQSLAGVSYEQYF
V gene: TRBV25-1; clone size: few; J gene: TRBJ2-5; D gene: TRBD2; CDR3 DNA: TGTGCCAGCAGTGATCCTAGCGGGGACCAAGAGACCCAGTACTTC; CDR3 protein: CASSDPSGDQETQYF
V gene: TRBV7-9; clone size: few; J gene: TRBJ2-3; D gene: TRBD1; CDR3 DNA: TGTGCCAGCAGCTCCCGGGACAGGATCATAAGATCAGATACGCAGTATTTT; CDR3 protein: CASSSRDRIIRSDTQYF
V gene: TRBV28; clone size: -; J gene: TRBJ2-2; D gene: -; CDR3 DNA: TGTGCCAGCAGTTTTCTGACAGGCGGCGGGGAGCTGTTTTTT; CDR3 protein: CASSFLTGGGELFF
V gene: TRBV6-5; clone size: few; J gene: TRBJ2-3; D gene: -; CDR3 DNA: TGTGCCAGCAGTTACCCGACCGCGACAGATACGCAGTATTTT; CDR3 protein: CASSYPTATDTQYF